These 9 T cell receptor beta chains were all obtained from the same sample, sequenced in a study of cytomegalovirus exposure and HLA in healthy donors. PCR was performed using 60 Vbeta and 13 Jbeta primers. Some clones are missing from TCRdb's copy, which holds only in-frame ones; the method was immunoSEQ multiplex PCR. Of more than 80,000 clones detected, 78% appear once; the ten largest clones hold over 4%. The sequenced material came from PBMCs. The source is a woman aged 40-49 years in good health and CMV-seropositive.

The V call is TRBV27, the J call TRBJ1-1, with D hard to call. The CDR3 has 14 residues. V gave up 5 bases and J gave up 6 bases, with 16 bases separating them. Germline CDR1 reads MNHEY; CDR2 reads SMNVEV (reference sequence). Here the CDR3 reads CASSPSEGIPEAFF. CDR3 nucleotide sequence: TGTGCCAGCAGTCCCAGTGAGGGAATTCCTGAAGCTTTCTTT.

This rearrangement joins TRBV30 to TRBJ1-5; D may be TRBD1 (5 bases). Germline-derived CDR1 and CDR2 are GTSNPN and SVGIG (reference sequence). The CDR3 spans 14 residues. V was shortened by 8 bases and J by 5 bases, with 19 bases between the two germline ends. The CDR3 nucleotides are TGTGCCCTCACCGGGCCTGGGGGGGATCAGCCCCAGCATTTT. It yields the protein CALTGPGGDQPQHF.

The chain carries TRBV6-6 and TRBJ2-1; TRBD2 agrees at 14 bases. The CDR3 loop spans 15 amino acids. The junction had 8 bases not matched to a gene; V was cut back by 7 bases and J by 9 bases. From germline, CDR1 is MNHNY and CDR2 SVGAGI (reference sequence). The CDR3 bases are TGTGCCAGCAATTTCGCGACTAGCGGGAGGGTTGAGCAGTTCTTC. As protein: CASNFATSGRVEQFF.

CDR3 DNA sequence: TGCAGCGTAGACCAACAGGGGGCAGGTGGCTACACCTTC. It translates to CSVDQQGAGGYTF. The chain couples TRBV29-1 to TRBJ1-2, with 9 positions matching TRBD1. Germline V gene lookup returns CDR1 SQVTM and CDR2 ANQGSEA. CDR3 length equals 13 residues. J gave up 7 bases and V 6 bases, and 9 bases lay outside the gene matches. Combining the CDR3 with reference TRBV29-1 and TRBJ1-2 gives the whole variable domain SAVISQKPSRDICQRGTSLTIQCQVDSQVTMMFWYRQQPGQSLTLIATANQGSEATYESGFVIDKFPISRPNLTFSTLTVSNMSPEDSSIYLCSVDQQGAGGYTFGSGTRLTVV.

This clone was recorded only once. This chain connects TRBV14 to TRBJ2-3, with 13 bases lining up with TRBD2. Germline trimming cut 3 bases from V and 10 bases from J; bases unmatched to any gene: 4. The germline V gene has CDR1 SGHDN and CDR2 FVKESK. The CDR3 has 14 amino acids. As DNA, the CDR3 is TGTGCCAGCAGCCATGGACTAGCGGGAGTTCCGCAGTATTTT. Its translation: CASSHGLAGVPQYF.

The chain has TRBV5-1 and TRBJ2-5, with TRBD2 as a possible D gene (5 bases). Germline V lookup: CDR1 SGHRS, CDR2 YFSETQ. The CDR3 has 13 residues. With 4 bases removed from V and 6 bases from J, the gap between germline ends came to 13 bases. The CDR3 sequence: CASSLSSFQTQYF. The CDR3 nucleotides read TGCGCCAGCAGCCTTTCTAGCTTCCAGACCCAGTACTTC.

Note on this clone: Other nucleotide sequences in the sample specify the same CDR3. This rearrangement joins TRBV6-5 to TRBJ1-2; 8 nucleotides agree with TRBD1. V lost 5 bases and J lost 6; bases outside the gene matches: 8. The CDR3 contains 14 residues. In germline, CDR1 is MNHEY, CDR2 SVGAGI. The CDR3 DNA reads as TGTGCCAGCAGTCCCCCCGCAGGGGGCAATGGCTACACCTTC. It encodes CASSPPAGGNGYTF.

This clone showed up just once. V and J are TRBV29-1 and TRBJ2-2, with TRBD2 matching 8 bases. CDR1 is SQVTM and CDR2 is ANQGSEA in the germline V gene. CDR3 length equals 13 residues. The trim removed 8 bases at V and 6 bases at J, leaving 8 bases unmatched. CDR3 sequence (DNA): TGCAGCACGAGCGGGAGTGGGTCCGGGGAGCTGTTTTTT. It is translated as CSTSGSGSGELFF.

The V and J genes are TRBV29-1 and TRBJ2-3, with TRBD1 as a possible D gene (5 bases). V gave up 3 bases and J gave up 7 bases, with 20 bases separating them. CDR3 length equals 15 residues. CDR1 SQVTM and CDR2 ANQGSEA come from the germline V gene. The CDR3 DNA is TGCAGCGTTGACCTTTCACCCCACAGGTCATATACGCAGTATTTT. Translated: CSVDLSPHRSYTQYF.